This T cell receptor beta chain is from a study of blood T cell repertoires in COVID-19. The wider study: COVID-19 samples collected from the United States, Italy and Spain covered acute and convalescent phases. T cells, B-cell-depleted T cells, or PBMCs provided the cDNA or gDNA that served as material.

Produced via immunoSEQ multiplex PCR; TCRdb's table is partial and in-frame only. The profile covers 260,000 or so clones, with about 91% appearing a single time and over 1% taken by the ten largest. This CDR3 has 15 amino acids. V lost 2 bases, J lost 7 bases, and 15 bases lay in between. Germline V CDR1 and CDR2: WNHNN, SYGVQD (reference sequence). Adults between about 18 and 95 years of age took part from about 24 US areas. Sequencing used PBMCs or T cells enriched from blood (not recorded which). This clonotype originated in a middle-aged woman with acute COVID-19. The rearrangement links TRBV10-1 to TRBJ2-1, with TRBD1 as a possible D gene (6 bases). The CDR3 reads CASSEHRAIRNEQFF. In DNA, the CDR3 is TGCGCCAGCAGTGAGCACAGGGCCATACGGAATGAGCAGTTCTTC.